These 7 T cell receptor beta chains were all obtained from the same sample, sequenced in a study of cytomegalovirus exposure and HLA in healthy donors. Sequencing used immunoSEQ multiplex PCR; TCRdb keeps in-frame clones, though not all of them. The sample contains 90,000 to 110,000 clones, almost 90% of which appear only once. The sample was PBMCs. These receptor sequences come from a woman aged 18-35 years in good health and CMV-seronegative.

In DNA, the CDR3 is TGTGCCAGCAGCCCAATGGGGGGACAGGGAGGGTTAAATGAGCAGTTCTTC. Protein sequence: CASSPMGGQGGLNEQFF. The chain carries TRBV7-6 and TRBJ2-1; TRBD1 matches at 9 bases. Trimming removed 5 bases from V and 7 bases from J; junction bases left unmatched: 15. The CDR3 contains 17 residues. CDR1 SGHVS and CDR2 FNYEAQ come from the germline V gene.

The chain uses TRBV7-9 and TRBJ1-2; D is possibly TRBD1 (5 bases). The CDR3 loop spans 13 amino acids. Germline-derived CDR1 and CDR2 are SEHNR and FQNEAQ (reference sequence). V was cut by 5 bases and J by 5 bases, with 12 bases left in between. CDR3 sequence: CASSPGGLYGYTF. CDR3 DNA sequence: TGTGCCAGCAGCCCCGGGGGTTTGTATGGCTACACCTTC.

The chain combines TRBV7-3 with TRBJ2-7, with D perhaps TRBD2 (5 bases). CDR3 length: 12 residues. Trimming shortened V by 5 bases and J by 8 bases, and 13 bases separated the two germline ends. CDR1 and CDR2 from the germline V gene are SGHTA and FQGTGA. The CDR3 bases are TGTGCCAGCAGCCCGATTGAGGGAAAGCAGTACTTC. It translates to CASSPIEGKQYF. Looking up the rest from reference TRBV7-3 and TRBJ2-7 gives the full variable domain: GAGVSQTPSNKVTEKGKYVELRCDPISGHTALYWYRQSLGQGPEFLIYFQGTGAADDSGLPNDRFFAVRPEGSVSTLKIQRTERGDSAVYLCASSPIEGKQYFGPGTRLTVT.

The V call is TRBV27, the J call TRBJ2-1, with 7 bases fitting TRBD2. The CDR3 length is 16 residues. V lost 6 bases to trimming and J lost 7 bases; unmatched junction nucleotides: 15. CDR1 MNHEY and CDR2 SMNVEV come from the germline V gene (reference sequence). The CDR3: CASRKKAGPTGNEQFF. DNA of the CDR3: TGTGCCAGCAGAAAAAAAGCGGGACCGACGGGGAATGAGCAGTTCTTC.

The chain has TRBV28 and TRBJ2-7, with TRBD1 as a possible D gene (6 bases). The CDR3 has 18 residues. V dropped 6 bases and J dropped 3 bases, with 27 bases sitting between them. Germline loops: CDR1 MDHEN, CDR2 SYDVKM. This CDR3 reads CASSQRQVGLPEFYEQYF. The CDR3 nucleotides are TGTGCCAGCAGCCAACGACAGGTCGGTCTCCCAGAGTTCTACGAGCAGTACTTC. Based on the CDR3 plus reference TRBV28 and TRBJ2-7, the full variable domain is DVKVTQSSRYLVKRTGEKVFLECVQDMDHENMFWYRQDPGLGLRLIYFSYDVKMKEKGDIPEGYSVSREKKERFSLILESASTNQTSMYLCASSQRQVGLPEFYEQYFGPGTRLTVT.

The rearrangement uses TRBV9 and TRBJ1-1, with 7 bases that match TRBD1. The CDR3 length is 14 residues. Germline CDR1 reads SGDLS; CDR2 reads YYNGEE. J was trimmed by 1 base and V by 0 bases; bases with no gene match: 0. CDR3 protein: CASSVGQGNTEAFF. The CDR3 DNA reads TGTGCCAGCAGCGTAGGACAGGGGAACACTGAAGCTTTCTTT.

This sequence joins TRBV30 and TRBJ2-2, with D unclear. Germline V CDR1 and CDR2: GTSNPN, SVGIG (reference sequence). The CDR3 runs 12 residues. The ends were cut back, 0 bases at V and 6 bases at J, with 5 bases in the middle. CDR3 nucleotide sequence: TGTGCCTGGAGTGTACGAGCCGGGGAGCTGTTTTTT. Translation: CAWSVRAGELFF.